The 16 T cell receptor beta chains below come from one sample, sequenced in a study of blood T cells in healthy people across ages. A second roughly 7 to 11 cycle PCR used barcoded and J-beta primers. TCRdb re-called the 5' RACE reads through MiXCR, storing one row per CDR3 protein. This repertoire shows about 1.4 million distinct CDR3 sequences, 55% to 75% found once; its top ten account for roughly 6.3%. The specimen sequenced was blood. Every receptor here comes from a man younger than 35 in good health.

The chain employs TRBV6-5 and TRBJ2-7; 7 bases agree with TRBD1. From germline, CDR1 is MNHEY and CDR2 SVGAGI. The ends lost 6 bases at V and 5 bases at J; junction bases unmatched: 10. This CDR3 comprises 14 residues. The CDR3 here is CASRDDRVWNEQYF. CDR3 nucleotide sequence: TGTGCCAGCAGAGACGACAGGGTATGGAACGAGCAGTACTTC.

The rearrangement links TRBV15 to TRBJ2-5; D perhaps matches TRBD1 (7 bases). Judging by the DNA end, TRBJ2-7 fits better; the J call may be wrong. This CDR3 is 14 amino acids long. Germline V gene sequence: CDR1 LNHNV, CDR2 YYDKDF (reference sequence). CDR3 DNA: TGTGCCACCAGCGGAGGGGACAGTCAGTACGAGCAGTACTTC. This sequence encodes CATSGGDSQYEQYF.

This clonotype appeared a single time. In nucleotides, the CDR3 is TGTGCCAGCAGTCAGGTAGCGGGAGATCTCAAGCAGCAGTTCTTC. It codes for CASSQVAGDLKQQFF. The rearrangement uses TRBV6-1 and TRBJ2-1; 9 positions agree with TRBD2. The CDR3 spans 15 residues. V lost 5 bases, J lost 11 bases, and 13 bases stayed unmatched. Germline CDR1 and CDR2: MNHNS and SASEGT.

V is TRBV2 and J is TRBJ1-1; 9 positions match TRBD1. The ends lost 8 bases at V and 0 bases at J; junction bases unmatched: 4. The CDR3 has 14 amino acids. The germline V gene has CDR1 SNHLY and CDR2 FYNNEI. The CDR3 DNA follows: TGTGCCAGCGGAGGACAGGGGATGAACACTGAAGCTTTCTTT. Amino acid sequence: CASGGQGMNTEAFF.

The CDR3 here is CASSLVQGTTGAFF. DNA of the CDR3: TGTGCCAGCAGTTTGGTACAGGGGACGACGGGGGCTTTCTTT. J is TRBJ1-1 and V is TRBV27; TRBD1 matches at 7 bases. Trimming at V came to 3 bases and at J to 11 bases, leaving 12 bases not matched to a gene. The CDR3 consists of 14 residues. CDR1 and CDR2 from the germline V gene are MNHEY and SMNVEV (reference sequence).

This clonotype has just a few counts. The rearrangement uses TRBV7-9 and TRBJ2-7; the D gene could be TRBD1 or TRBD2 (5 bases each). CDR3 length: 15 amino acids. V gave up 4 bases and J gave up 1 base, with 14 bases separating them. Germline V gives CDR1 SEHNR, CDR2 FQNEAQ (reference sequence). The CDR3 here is CASSSRDGLSYEQYF. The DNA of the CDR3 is TGTGCCAGCAGCTCCCGGGACGGCCTATCCTACGAGCAGTACTTC.

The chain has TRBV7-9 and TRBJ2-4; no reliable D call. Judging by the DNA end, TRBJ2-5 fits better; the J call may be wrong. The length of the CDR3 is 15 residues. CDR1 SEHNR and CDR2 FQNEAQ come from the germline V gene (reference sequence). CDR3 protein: CASSLRRIGQETQYF. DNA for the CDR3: TGTGCCAGCAGCTTGCGCAGGATTGGCCAAGAGACCCAGTACTTC.

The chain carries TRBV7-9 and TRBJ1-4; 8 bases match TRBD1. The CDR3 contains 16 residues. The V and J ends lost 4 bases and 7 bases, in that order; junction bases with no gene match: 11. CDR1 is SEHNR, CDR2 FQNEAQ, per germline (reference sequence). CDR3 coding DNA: TGTGCCAGCAGCTCGGGACAGGTCCTCGAGGGTGAAAAACTGTTTTTT. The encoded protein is CASSSGQVLEGEKLFF.

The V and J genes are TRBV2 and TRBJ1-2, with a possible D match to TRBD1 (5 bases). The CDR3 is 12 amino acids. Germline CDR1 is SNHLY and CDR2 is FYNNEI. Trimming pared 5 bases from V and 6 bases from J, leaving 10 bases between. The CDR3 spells CASSRTSNGYTF. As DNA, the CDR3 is TGTGCCAGCAGTAGGACATCTAATGGCTACACCTTC.

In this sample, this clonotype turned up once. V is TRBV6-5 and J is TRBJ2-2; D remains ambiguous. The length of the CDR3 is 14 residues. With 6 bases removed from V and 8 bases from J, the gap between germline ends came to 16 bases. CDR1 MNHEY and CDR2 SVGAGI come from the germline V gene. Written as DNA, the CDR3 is TGTGCCAGCAGCCTACTTAGCCATGGGGGGGAGCTGTTTTTT. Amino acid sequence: CASSLLSHGGELFF.

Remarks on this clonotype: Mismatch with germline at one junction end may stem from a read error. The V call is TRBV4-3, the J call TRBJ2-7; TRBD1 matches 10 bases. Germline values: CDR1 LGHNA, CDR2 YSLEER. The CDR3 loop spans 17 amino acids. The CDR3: CTSSQDSGGQGTYEQYF. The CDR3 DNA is TGCACCAGCAGCCAAGATTCCGGGGGACAGGGGACCTACGAGCAGTACTTC.

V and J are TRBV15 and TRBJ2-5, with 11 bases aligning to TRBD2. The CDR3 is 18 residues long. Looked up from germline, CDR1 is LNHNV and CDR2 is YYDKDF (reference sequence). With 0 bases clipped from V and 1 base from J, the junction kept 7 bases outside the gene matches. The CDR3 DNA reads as TGTGCCACCAGCAGAGAAGTAGCGGGACTAGCGGTCCAAGAGACCCAGTACTTC. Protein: CATSREVAGLAVQETQYF.

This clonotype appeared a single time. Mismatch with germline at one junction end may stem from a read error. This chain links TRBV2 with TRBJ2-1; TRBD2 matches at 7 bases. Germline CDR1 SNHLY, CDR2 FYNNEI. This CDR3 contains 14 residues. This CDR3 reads CASCETSPNNEQFF. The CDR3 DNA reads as TGTGCCAGCTGTGAGACTAGCCCCAACAATGAGCAGTTCTTC.

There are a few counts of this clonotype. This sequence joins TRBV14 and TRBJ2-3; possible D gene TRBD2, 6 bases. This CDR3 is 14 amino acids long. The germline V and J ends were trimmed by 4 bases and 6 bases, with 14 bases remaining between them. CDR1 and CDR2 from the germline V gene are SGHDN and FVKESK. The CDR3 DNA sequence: TGTGCCAGCAGCCTATGGCGGGGAGTTGATACGCAGTATTTT. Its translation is CASSLWRGVDTQYF.

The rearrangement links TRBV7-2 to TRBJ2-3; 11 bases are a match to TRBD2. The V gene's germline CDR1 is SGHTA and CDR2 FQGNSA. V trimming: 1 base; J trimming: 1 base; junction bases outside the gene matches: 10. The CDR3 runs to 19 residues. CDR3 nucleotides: TGTGCCAGCAGCTTAGGTTTTAGTAGCGGGGGGGCTCGCACAGATACGCAGTATTTT. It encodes CASSLGFSSGGARTDTQYF.

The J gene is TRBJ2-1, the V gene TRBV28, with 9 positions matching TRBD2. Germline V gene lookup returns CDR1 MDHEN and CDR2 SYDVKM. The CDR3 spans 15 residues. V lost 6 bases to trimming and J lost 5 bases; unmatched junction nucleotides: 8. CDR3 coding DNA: TGTGCCAGCAGAGAAGTCGGACTAGCGCACAATGAGCAGTTCTTC. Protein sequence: CASREVGLAHNEQFF.